The clone carrying this TCR beta chain was picked up a small number of times. Sequenced by immunoSEQ multiplex PCR; TCRdb stores in-frame clones only, minus some. The sample has approximately 15,000 clones; approximately 80% are singletons. The data stem from a study of tumour-infiltrating T cells in Burkitt lymphoma. Background on the study: Repertoire clonality predicted overall and progression-free survival.

The CDR3 covers 13 residues. Germline-derived CDR1 and CDR2 are SQVTM and ANQGSEA. Trimming removed 7 bases at V and 0 bases at J, with 12 bases between. The sequence derives from a human donor with diffuse large B-cell lymphoma. The source material was tumor tissue. The rearrangement uses TRBV29-1 and TRBJ1-1; D is perhaps TRBD1 (6 bases). For the CDR3, the DNA is TGCAGCGCCATGGACAGATTGAACACTGAAGCTTTCTTT. It translates to CSAMDRLNTEAFF. The full variable domain, completed using reference TRBV29-1 and TRBJ1-1, is SAVISQKPSRDICQRGTSLTIQCQVDSQVTMMFWYRQQPGQSLTLIATANQGSEATYESGFVIDKFPISRPNLTFSTLTVSNMSPEDSSIYLCSAMDRLNTEAFFGQGTRLTVV.